This T cell receptor (beta chain) derives from a study of low-dose radiotherapy and immunotherapy resistance in tumors. Study-wide context: Doses of 0.5 Gy per fraction every 2 weeks, totaling 6.5 Gy, went to Cohort 1. A total of 13 Gy over 26 weeks was given to Cohort 2 as 1 Gy per fraction every two weeks.

Alpha and beta chains were covered, as first-strand cDNA relied on TRAV- and TRBV-specific primers. TCR amplification ran approximately 22 PCR cycles using constant-region and V-primer adapter primers. TCRdb re-derived calls from the reads in MiXCR, one entry per CDR3 protein. Of 64,000 or so distinct CDR3 sequences detected, 26% appear once; the ten largest clones hold about 6.6%. Time point specified: before trial treatment. The study gave donors nivolumab, ipilimumab, aspirin, low-dose cyclophosphamide and low-dose radiotherapy. The V end was cut by 3 bases, the J end by 4 bases, with 12 bases between. The length of the CDR3 is 14 residues. This clonotype was seen many times.

The J gene is TRBJ1-2, the V gene TRBV12-3 or TRBV12-4; no reliable D call. This sequence originates from a male donor with rectosigmoid adenocarcinoma. The sequencing used PBMCs, collected before treatment. CDR3 sequence reads: CASSLRNFGYGYTF. The CDR3 DNA is TGTGCCAGCAGTTTGAGAAATTTCGGCTATGGCTACACCTTC.